These T cell receptor beta chains were read from a single sample in a study of OX40 agonist ivuxolimab in advanced cancers. Method: immunoSEQ multiplex PCR; TCRdb's copy keeps in-frame clones and lacks some. The table has 45,000 to 60,000 clones, around 80% seen once. The sequencing here drew on CD4+ or CD8+ T cells sorted from blood, taken in a trial of the OX40 agonist ivuxolimab. All receptors derive from an adult with an advanced solid tumor such as melanoma, head and neck, liver or kidney cancer. Each CDR3 is given with its conserved first and last residue. A D gene is named only where the DNA matches it firmly. The size field is filled for only some rows; it gives once, few, many or a size class.

size	V	D	J	CDR3	DNA
NA	TRBV6-5	NA	TRBJ2-7	CASSYSGVSYF	TGTGCCAGCAGTTACTCTGGGGTGTCGTACTTC
NA	TRBV6-6	NA	TRBJ1-2	CASSYPQTSDGYTF	TGTGCCAGCAGTTACCCACAAACCTCAGATGGCTACACCTTC
few	TRBV29-1	TRBD1	TRBJ2-7	CSVNRGGHEQYF	TGCAGCGTTAACAGGGGTGGCCACGAGCAGTACTTC
NA	TRBV5-1	NA	TRBJ2-7	CATSPGAGYEQYF	TGCGCCACCTCACCCGGGGCAGGGTACGAGCAGTACTTC
once	TRBV15	NA	TRBJ2-1	CATSRDMTESSYNEQFF	TGTGCCACCAGCAGAGATATGACAGAGAGCTCCTACAATGAGCAGTTCTTC
few	TRBV19	NA	TRBJ1-2	CASTQGLSTRIYNYGYTF	TGTGCCAGTACTCAGGGGCTTTCCACTCGGATTTATAACTATGGCTACACCTTC
NA	TRBV11-3	TRBD1	TRBJ1-1	CASSGQVNTEAFF	TGTGCCAGCAGCGGACAGGTGAACACTGAAGCTTTCTTT
NA	TRBV27	NA	TRBJ1-5	CASSLSRFSNQPQHF	TGTGCCAGCAGTTTATCCCGTTTTAGCAATCAGCCCCAGCATTTT
few	TRBV11-2	NA	TRBJ2-1	CASSLGLLYEQFF	TGTGCCAGCAGCTTAGGGCTCCTATATGAGCAGTTCTTC
NA	TRBV27	TRBD2	TRBJ2-7	CASSMGLAGGAGGLYEQYF	TGTGCCAGCAGTATGGGACTAGCGGGAGGGGCGGGAGGGCTCTACGAGCAGTACTTC
NA	TRBV5-4	NA	TRBJ1-2	CASSGRTQGSYGYTF	TGTGCCAGCAGCGGTCGGACGCAAGGTAGCTATGGCTACACCTTC
NA	TRBV5-1	NA	TRBJ2-7	CASSLDGGSFYEQYF	TGCGCCAGCAGCTTGGATGGGGGGTCGTTCTACGAGCAGTACTTC
NA	TRBV11-3	TRBD1	TRBJ2-1	CASSRTGTGRPEQFF	TGTGCCAGCAGCAGAACCGGGACAGGGCGTCCTGAGCAGTTCTTC
NA	TRBV6-5	NA	TRBJ1-5	CASSYSTGEQPQHF	TGTGCCAGCAGTTACTCGACCGGGGAACAGCCCCAGCATTTT
NA	TRBV21-1	NA	TRBJ2-4	CASRYMPGPLAKNIQYF	TGTGCCAGCCGCTATATGCCGGGACCTCTAGCCAAAAACATTCAGTACTTC
NA	TRBV6-5	TRBD1	TRBJ2-3	CASSPRTGKDTQYF	TGTGCCAGCAGCCCAAGGACAGGGAAGGATACGCAGTATTTT
NA	TRBV4-1	NA	TRBJ1-5	CASSQGAGHDQPQHF	TGCGCCAGCAGCCAAGGGGCAGGTCACGATCAGCCCCAGCATTTT
NA	TRBV7-2	TRBD1	TRBJ1-2	CASSPVGTGGGYGYTF	TGTGCCAGCAGCCCTGTGGGGACAGGGGGAGGCTATGGCTACACCTTC
NA	TRBV7-2	TRBD1	TRBJ1-4	CASSFLGQGKKLFF	TGTGCCAGCAGCTTCTTGGGACAGGGTAAAAAACTGTTTTTT
NA	TRBV10-1	NA	TRBJ2-1	CASSESVGLLNEQFF	TGCGCCAGCAGTGAGTCGGTAGGACTTCTCAATGAGCAGTTCTTC
NA	TRBV28	NA	TRBJ1-3	CASRPAGVRSGNTIYF	TGTGCCAGCAGACCCGCAGGGGTTCGCTCTGGAAACACCATATATTTT
once	TRBV7-2	NA	TRBJ2-3	CASSFSGTDTQYF	TGTGCCAGCAGCTTTTCGGGCACAGATACGCAGTATTTT
few	TRBV18	TRBD1	TRBJ1-1	CATRQGMNTEAFF	TGTGCCACCCGACAGGGCATGAACACTGAAGCTTTCTTT
NA	TRBV11-2	TRBD2	TRBJ2-7	CASSLARRTSGRGEQYF	TGTGCCAGCAGCTTAGCAAGAAGGACTAGCGGGAGAGGCGAGCAGTACTTC
NA	TRBV6-5	TRBD1	TRBJ1-5	CASSEGQGFQPQHF	TGTGCCAGCAGTGAAGGACAGGGGTTTCAGCCCCAGCATTTT
NA	TRBV14	TRBD2	TRBJ2-1	CASSPKPGGRPHYNEQFF	TGTGCCAGCAGCCCAAAGCCGGGGGGGCGACCCCACTACAATGAGCAGTTCTTC
NA	TRBV7-9	TRBD2	TRBJ2-5	CASSPGLAGTAIETQYF	TGTGCCAGCAGCCCAGGACTAGCGGGAACGGCCATCGAGACCCAGTACTTC
NA	TRBV19	NA	TRBJ2-5	CASSSGGGRSETQYF	TGTGCCAGTAGTAGTGGCGGGGGCCGCTCGGAGACCCAGTACTTC
NA	TRBV7-6	NA	TRBJ2-2	CASARGAGGELFF	TGTGCCAGCGCACGCGGGGCTGGCGGGGAGCTGTTTTTT
NA	TRBV28	TRBD1	TRBJ2-1	CASSFLGTDNEQFF	TGTGCCAGCAGTTTTCTTGGGACAGACAATGAGCAGTTCTTC
NA	TRBV19	NA	TRBJ1-2	CASSIVGGETNYGYTF	TGTGCCAGTAGTATAGTGGGCGGCGAGACTAACTATGGCTACACCTTC
NA	TRBV7-6	TRBD1	TRBJ2-7	CASSSSRTGGAYEQYF	TGTGCCAGCAGCTCCTCACGGACAGGGGGGGCCTACGAGCAGTACTTC
NA	TRBV13	TRBD1	TRBJ2-3	CASSQIRGNTDTQYF	TGTGCCAGCAGCCAAATCAGGGGGAACACAGATACGCAGTATTTT
NA	TRBV6-1	TRBD2	TRBJ2-3	CVSTVAGGSTDTQYF	TGTGTCAGCACCGTAGCGGGGGGGAGCACAGATACGCAGTATTTT
NA	TRBV19	TRBD2	TRBJ2-2	CASSPLSGRGGGELFF	TGTGCCAGTAGTCCACTTAGCGGGAGAGGAGGCGGGGAGCTGTTTTTT
few	TRBV7-8	TRBD2	TRBJ2-5	CASSLGRTSGQETQYF	TGTGCCAGCAGCTTAGGAAGGACTAGCGGTCAAGAGACCCAGTACTTC
NA	TRBV5-1	TRBD1	TRBJ2-2	CASSLSGGTGELFF	TGCGCCAGCAGCTTGTCAGGGGGCACCGGGGAGCTGTTTTTT
NA	TRBV6-5	TRBD2	TRBJ2-1	CASTGLAGYNEQFF	TGTGCCAGCACGGGACTAGCGGGATACAATGAGCAGTTCTTC
NA	TRBV28	TRBD1	TRBJ2-7	CASSFKDRVFNEQYF	TGTGCCAGCAGTTTTAAGGACAGGGTTTTTAACGAGCAGTACTTC
NA	TRBV18	TRBD1	TRBJ1-5	CASSPRTGGNQPQHF	TGTGCCAGCTCACCGCGGACAGGGGGTAATCAGCCCCAGCATTTT
NA	TRBV5-6	TRBD1	TRBJ1-4	CASSLGGQSNEKLFF	TGTGCCAGCAGCTTGGGGGGACAGTCTAATGAAAAACTGTTTTTT
NA	TRBV19	TRBD1	TRBJ1-6	CASSPPQGAGSPLHF	TGTGCCAGTAGTCCCCCACAGGGGGCTGGATCACCCCTCCACTTT
NA	TRBV4-3	NA	TRBJ1-5	CASSLRAGLNQPQHF	TGCGCCAGCAGTCTCAGGGCCGGACTCAATCAGCCCCAGCATTTT
NA	TRBV6-5	TRBD1	TRBJ2-2	CASRGQGANGELFF	TGTGCCAGCAGGGGACAGGGGGCAAACGGGGAGCTGTTTTTT
NA	TRBV9	NA	TRBJ2-7	CASSSGQTYEQYF	TGTGCCAGCAGCTCCGGACAGACCTACGAGCAGTACTTC
NA	TRBV6-5	NA	TRBJ1-2	CASSYQAGANYGYTF	TGTGCCAGCAGTTATCAGGCAGGGGCTAACTATGGCTACACCTTC
NA	TRBV10-1	TRBD2	TRBJ2-7	CATEGSGRQPYEQYF	TGCGCCACCGAGGGTAGCGGGAGGCAACCCTACGAGCAGTACTTC
NA	TRBV29-1	NA	TRBJ2-2	CSVERRDRTGELFF	TGCAGCGTTGAACGGCGGGATCGCACCGGGGAGCTGTTTTTT
NA	TRBV6-1	NA	TRBJ2-7	CASSEGRRGEQYF	TGTGCCAGCAGTGAGGGCCGTCGGGGCGAGCAGTACTTC
NA	TRBV5-5	NA	TRBJ1-1	CASSFLEQTEAFF	TGTGCCAGCAGCTTTTTAGAACAAACTGAAGCTTTCTTT
NA	TRBV25-1	NA	TRBJ2-1	CASSGKRGPSSYNEQFF	TGTGCCAGCAGTGGAAAACGGGGGCCGAGCTCCTACAATGAGCAGTTCTTC